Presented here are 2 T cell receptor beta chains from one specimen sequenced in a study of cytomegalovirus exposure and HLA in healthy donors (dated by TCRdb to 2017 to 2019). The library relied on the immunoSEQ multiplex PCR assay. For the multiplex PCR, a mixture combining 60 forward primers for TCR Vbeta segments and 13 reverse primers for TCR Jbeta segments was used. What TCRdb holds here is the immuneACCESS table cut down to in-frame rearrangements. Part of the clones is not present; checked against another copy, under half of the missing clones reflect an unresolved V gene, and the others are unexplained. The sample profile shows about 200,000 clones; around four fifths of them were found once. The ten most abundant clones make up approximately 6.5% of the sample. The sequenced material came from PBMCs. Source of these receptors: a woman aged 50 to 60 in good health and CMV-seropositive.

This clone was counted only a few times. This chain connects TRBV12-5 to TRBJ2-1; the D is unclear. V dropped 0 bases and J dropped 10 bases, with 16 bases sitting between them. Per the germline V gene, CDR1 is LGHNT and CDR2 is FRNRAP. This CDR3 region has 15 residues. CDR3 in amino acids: CASGLVLIVSHEQFF. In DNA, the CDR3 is TGTGCTAGTGGTTTGGTACTAATAGTCTCTCACGAGCAGTTCTTC.

The CDR3 DNA reads as TGTGCCAGCAGCTTAGCGCTGAAGCGGGAGACGATCTACGAGCAGTACTTC. Translation: CASSLALKRETIYEQYF. The chain links TRBV7-2 to TRBJ2-7; 8 positions agree with TRBD2. Trimming removed 0 bases from V and 3 bases from J; junction bases left unmatched: 10. This CDR3 region has 17 residues. Germline V gives CDR1 SGHTA, CDR2 FQGNSA. The complete variable domain, with remaining parts taken from reference TRBV7-2 and TRBJ2-7, reads GAGVSQSPSNKVTEKGKDVELRCDPISGHTALYWYRQSLGQGLEFLIYFQGNSAPDKSGLPSDRFSAERTGGSVSTLTIQRTQQEDSAVYLCASSLALKRETIYEQYFGPGTRLTVT.